Each of the 15 T cell receptor beta chains below was sequenced from the same sample in a study of T-cell memory formation after mild COVID-19. MiXCR, applied by TCRdb to the 5' RACE reads, yields one record per CDR3 protein. The data contain around 62,000 distinct CDR3 sequences, 25% to 35% of them seen just once; the ten biggest clones take up around 46%. The sample taken for sequencing was PBMCs or a T cell subset sorted from them (not recorded which). The receptors were gathered from a man aged 18 to 30 who had mild COVID-19 (a few samples of this study predate the infection). Cell type and time point are not known.

The rearrangement uses TRBV10-3 and TRBJ2-5; the match to TRBD2 covers 7 bases. Germline V CDR1 and CDR2: ENHRY, SYGVKD. Losses at the gene ends were 4 bases for V and 2 bases for J; bases not matched to a gene: 10. There are 16 residues in the CDR3. The CDR3 is CAISGTTGGRQETQYF. Here the CDR3 DNA reads TGTGCCATCAGTGGTACCACGGGGGGACGACAAGAGACCCAGTACTTC.

This clonotype was counted a single time. The CDR3 loop reads CASSKGLAGGLELFF. DNA of the CDR3: TGCGCCAGCAGCAAGGGACTAGCGGGGGGGTTGGAGCTGTTTTTT. V and J are TRBV4-3 and TRBJ2-2; 16 bases agree with TRBD2. The CDR3 totals 15 residues. V lost 5 bases, J lost 10 bases, and 4 bases stayed unmatched. The germline V gene encodes CDR1 LGHNA and CDR2 YSLEER.

Only a few counts were recorded for this clonotype. This chain connects TRBV29-1 to TRBJ2-2, with D tentatively TRBD2 (6 bases). The CDR3 runs 14 residues. The ends were cut back, 7 bases at V and 4 bases at J, with 16 bases in the middle. Per the germline V gene, CDR1 is SQVTM and CDR2 is ANQGSEA. The CDR3 bases are TGCAGCGCCATAATGACTAGTGGCACCGGGGAGCTGTTTTTT. Protein: CSAIMTSGTGELFF.

The chain recombines TRBV7-8 with TRBJ1-1; possibly TRBD1 for D (6 bases). Trimming cost V 1 base and J 4 bases, with 13 bases left between them. Germline CDR1 is SGHVS and CDR2 is FQNEAQ. This CDR3 contains 15 residues. The CDR3 loop reads CASSLEVQGGTEAFF. In DNA form, the CDR3 reads TGTGCCAGCAGCTTAGAGGTACAGGGTGGCACTGAAGCTTTCTTT.

This clonotype was detected only a few times. J is TRBJ2-2 and V is TRBV2; 9 bases match TRBD1. Per germline, CDR1 SNHLY and CDR2 FYNNEI. V was pared by 6 bases and J by 3 bases, with 5 bases of the junction left unmatched. The CDR3 covers 15 residues. DNA for the CDR3: TGTGCCAGCAGAACGACAGGGGGTTACACCGGGGAGCTGTTTTTT. This gives the protein CASRTTGGYTGELFF. Complete variable domain (other parts from reference TRBV2 and TRBJ2-2): EPEVTQTPSHQVTQMGQEVILRCVPISNHLYFYWYRQILGQKVEFLVSFYNNEISEKSEIFDDQFSVERPDGSNFTLKIRSTKLEDSAMYFCASRTTGGYTGELFFGEGSRLTVL.

The chain is built from TRBV4-1 and TRBJ2-1, with D possibly TRBD1 on 6 matching bases. Germline values: CDR1 MGHRA, CDR2 YSYEKL. The CDR3 is 13 amino acids. Trimming left V 4 bases short and J 6 bases short, with 10 bases between. The CDR3 DNA follows: TGCGCCAGCAGCCTCCGGGACACCAATGAGCAGTTCTTC. This gives the protein CASSLRDTNEQFF.

The gene calls are TRBV6-2 or TRBV6-3 and TRBJ1-5; no firm D call. The CDR3 has 15 residues. Germline V gene lookup returns CDR1 MNHEY and CDR2 SVGEGT. With 1 base removed from V and 1 base from J, the gap between germline ends came to 8 bases. The CDR3 nucleotides read TGTGCCAGCAGTTACTTTGGCAAGAGCAATCAGCCCCAGCATTTT. Amino acid sequence: CASSYFGKSNQPQHF.

This rearrangement joins TRBV4-3 to TRBJ2-3; D unresolved. Germline V gene data show CDR1 as LGHNA and CDR2 as YSLEER. This CDR3 has 15 amino acids. The V end was cut by 0 bases, the J end by 0 bases, with 7 bases between. CDR3 sequence (DNA): TGCGCCAGCAGCCAAGATTTTGCTAGCACAGATACGCAGTATTTT. Translating it yields CASSQDFASTDTQYF.

This clonotype was seen a few times. The gene calls are TRBV2 and TRBJ2-5; either TRBD1 or TRBD2 may fit D (5 bases each). V was clipped by 2 bases and J by 1 base, with 20 bases between them. This CDR3 is built from 18 residues. In germline, CDR1 is SNHLY, CDR2 FYNNEI. Here the CDR3 DNA reads TGTGCCAGCAGTGAACTCGGTTATCGGGGACCATTCCAAGAGACCCAGTACTTC. It codes for CASSELGYRGPFQETQYF. Full variable domain (missing parts from reference TRBV2 and TRBJ2-5): EPEVTQTPSHQVTQMGQEVILRCVPISNHLYFYWYRQILGQKVEFLVSFYNNEISEKSEIFDDQFSVERPDGSNFTLKIRSTKLEDSAMYFCASSELGYRGPFQETQYFGPGTRLLVL.

CDR3 in amino acids: CATSDYGGVGYNEQFF. In nucleotides, the CDR3 is TGTGCCACCAGTGATTACGGGGGGGTGGGGTACAATGAGCAGTTCTTC. The chain links TRBV24-1 to TRBJ2-1; TRBD2 aligns across 8 bases. Germline values: CDR1 KGHDR, CDR2 SFDVKD. The CDR3 is made up of 16 amino acids. Unmatched junction bases numbered 6, after V lost 2 bases and J lost 4 bases.

The chain joins TRBV5-1 to TRBJ2-2, with D hard to call. Looked up from germline, CDR1 is SGHRS and CDR2 is YFSETQ. Deletions cut 3 bases from V and 7 bases from J, with 13 bases between. This CDR3 is built from 14 residues. The CDR3 region is CASSSTDNGGELFF. The CDR3 coding sequence is TGCGCCAGCAGCTCTACTGATAACGGCGGGGAGCTGTTTTTT.

J is TRBJ2-7 and V is TRBV10-2, with D perhaps matching TRBD2 (5 bases). The V end lost 3 bases, the J end lost 5 bases, and 8 bases lay between the germline ends. CDR3 size: 12 residues. The V gene's germline CDR1 is WSHSY and CDR2 SAAADI. The DNA of the CDR3 is TGCGCCAGCAGTGATTTCGGGAACGAGCAGTACGTC. Protein product: CASSDFGNEQYV.

This clonotype has only a few counts. The chain is built from TRBV20-1 and TRBJ2-1, with D tentatively TRBD2 (5 bases). Per germline, CDR1 DFQATT and CDR2 SNEGSKA (reference sequence). V was trimmed by 6 bases and J by 7 bases, leaving 13 bases between them. The CDR3 is 12 residues long. DNA for the CDR3: TGCAGTGCCAGACCCCCGGGGAATGAGCAGTTCTTC. This encodes CSARPPGNEQFF.

This chain joins TRBV29-1 and TRBJ2-7; D possibly corresponds to TRBD2 (6 bases). CDR3 length equals 13 residues. CDR1 SQVTM and CDR2 ANQGSEA come from the germline V gene. Trimming cost V 1 base and J 3 bases, with 10 bases left between them. CDR3 DNA sequence: TGCAGCGTTGAAGGCTCGGGGGACTACGAGCAGTACTTC. Protein: CSVEGSGDYEQYF.

The V gene is TRBV4-2, the J gene TRBJ2-5; 16 nucleotides align to TRBD2. The CDR3 length is 18 residues. V was clipped by 3 bases and J by 3 bases; unmatched bases: 7. CDR1 LGHNA and CDR2 YNFKEQ come from the germline V gene. The CDR3: CASSHGTSGGEHEETQYF. CDR3 nucleotides: TGTGCCAGCAGCCACGGGACTAGCGGGGGGGAACACGAAGAGACCCAGTACTTC.